The rows below give T cell receptor beta chains drawn from one sample of a study of blood T cell repertoires in COVID-19. Sequencing used immunoSEQ multiplex PCR; TCRdb keeps in-frame clones, though not all of them. The sample carries about 300,000 clones, less than 85% recorded once. The sequenced sample was PBMCs or T cells enriched from blood (not recorded which). All receptors derive from a woman aged 25 to 45 who had been exposed to COVID-19. Each CDR3 is given with its conserved first and last residue. A D gene is named only where the DNA matches it firmly. Not all rows give a size; the values are once, few, many and, for expanded clones, a class.

j_call clone_size d_call v_call cdr3_nt cdr3_aa
TRBJ2-7 . TRBD1 TRBV18 TGTGCCAGCTCACCTCGACAGGGCTACGAGCAGTACTTC CASSPRQGYEQYF
TRBJ1-2 . . TRBV28 TGTGCCAGCAGTACAGGGTTTGAGAATGGCTACACCTTC CASSTGFENGYTF
TRBJ2-2 . . TRBV14 TGTGCCAGCAGCTTCCGCCTTGGGACACCCGACACCGGGGAGCTGTTTTTT CASSFRLGTPDTGELFF
TRBJ2-3 . TRBD2 TRBV6-4 TGTGCCACCAGCCGGGGGGGCACAGATACGCAGTATTTT CATSRGGTDTQYF
TRBJ1-5 . TRBD1 TRBV7-9 TGTGCCAGCAGCGAAAACAGGGGTAGGGGCAATCAGCCCCAGCATTTT CASSENRGRGNQPQHF
TRBJ2-3 . . TRBV7-9 TGTGCCGTCCCGACGGGGGGCGTCACAGATACGCAGTATTTT CAVPTGGVTDTQYF
TRBJ1-2 . TRBD1 TRBV7-9 TGTGCCAGCAGCCGCGGTGGGGACAGGGGGCATGGCTACACCTTC CASSRGGDRGHGYTF
TRBJ1-4 . . TRBV6-5 TGTGCCAGCAGTCCACAGTTGACTAATGAAAAACTGTTTTTT CASSPQLTNEKLFF
TRBJ2-1 . . TRBV27 TGTGCCAGCAGAAGCGGAGGTACCTACAATGAGCAGTTCTTC CASRSGGTYNEQFF
TRBJ2-5 . . TRBV6-5 TGTGCCAGCGGGGTCGGGAGAGTAGGAGAGACCCAGTACTTC CASGVGRVGETQYF
TRBJ2-1 few TRBD2 TRBV19 TGTGCCAGTAGTACGCTAGCGGGAGTTATTTATGAGCAGTTCTTC CASSTLAGVIYEQFF
TRBJ1-3 . TRBD1 TRBV15 TGTGCCACCAGCAGAGATGGACAGGGGGCTGGAAACACCATATATTTT CATSRDGQGAGNTIYF
TRBJ2-1 . TRBD2 TRBV11-2 TGTGCCAGCAGCTTAGCCTGGACTAGCGACAATGAGCAGTTCTTC CASSLAWTSDNEQFF
TRBJ2-5 . . TRBV19 TGTGCCAGTAGTATAGGCCCCCGGGGAGAGACCCAGTACTTC CASSIGPRGETQYF
TRBJ2-1 . TRBD1 TRBV5-1 TGCGCCAGCAGCTTGGGACAGGGTACTGAGCAGTTCTTC CASSLGQGTEQFF
TRBJ2-1 . TRBD2 TRBV27 TGTGCCAGCAGTCTATTCCCCACTAGCGGGGGTTACAATGAGCAGTTCTTC CASSLFPTSGGYNEQFF
TRBJ2-7 . . TRBV6-5 TGTGCCAGCAGTTACTCGAGGCATCACGAGCAGTACTTC CASSYSRHHEQYF
TRBJ2-1 . TRBD2 TRBV28 TGTGCCAGCAGTGCTCCAGCGGGGGGTTACAATGAGCAGTTCTTC CASSAPAGGYNEQFF
TRBJ1-4 . . TRBV5-8 TGTGCCAGCAGCTTGGCCAGGGGTGCAACTAATGAAAAACTGTTTTTT CASSLARGATNEKLFF
TRBJ2-1 . . TRBV11-2 TGTGCCAGCAGCTTAGCGTTTTCTAGCTCCCACAATGAGCAGTTCTTC CASSLAFSSSHNEQFF
TRBJ2-7 . TRBD2 TRBV10-3 TGTGCCGTGAGCGGGGGGTCTTCCTACGAGCAGTACTTC CAVSGGSSYEQYF
TRBJ2-7 . TRBD1 TRBV7-9 TGTGCCAGCAGCACCGGGACAGGGGTACCCTACGAGCAGTACTTC CASSTGTGVPYEQYF
TRBJ2-5 . . TRBV5-1 TGCGCCAGCTGGCTTGGCAGGGGGGAGCAAGAGACCCAGTACTTC CASWLGRGEQETQYF
TRBJ1-6 . TRBD1 TRBV27 TGTGCCAGCAGTATAGACAGGGCAAAATCACCCCTCCACTTT CASSIDRAKSPLHF
TRBJ2-7 . TRBD1 TRBV2 TGTGCCAGCAGGACGGGACAGGGGGCTATCTACGAGCAGTACTTC CASRTGQGAIYEQYF
TRBJ1-6 once . TRBV5-1 TGCGCCAGCAGCGTCCAGGGAAATAATAATTCACCCCTCCACTTT CASSVQGNNNSPLHF
TRBJ1-2 once . TRBV6-1 TGTGCCAGCAGTGAAAGGGCAGGGATCGACTATGGCTACACCTTC CASSERAGIDYGYTF
TRBJ1-6 . TRBD1 TRBV19 TGTGCCAGTTCCCCAGGACAGGGGAATTCACCCCTCCACTTT CASSPGQGNSPLHF
TRBJ2-7 . . TRBV18 TGTGCCAGCTCACTTCGAGGGGGTACCTTACGAGCATTGGGTAAGCAGTACTTC CASSLRGGTLRALGKQYF
TRBJ2-1 . TRBD1 TRBV28 TGTGCCAGCAGGGAGGGGGCAGGGGGCACCTACAATGAGCAGTTCTTC CASREGAGGTYNEQFF
TRBJ1-5 . . TRBV27 TGTGCCAGCAGTTGGGACATTAGCAATCAGCCCCAGCATTTT CASSWDISNQPQHF
TRBJ2-2 . TRBD1 TRBV7-8 TGTGCCAGCAGCCGGGGACAGGGTAACACCGGGGAGCTGTTTTTT CASSRGQGNTGELFF
TRBJ2-2 . . TRBV19 TGTGCCAGTAGTATAGCTGGCCGGGCCGGGGAGCTGTTTTTT CASSIAGRAGELFF
TRBJ2-1 few TRBD2 TRBV19 TGTGCCAGTAGTATTATAGCTAGCGGTAGTAACAATGAGCAGTTCTTC CASSIIASGSNNEQFF
TRBJ2-1 . . TRBV19 TGTGCCAGTAGTCAGCGGAATGAGCAGTTCTTC CASSQRNEQFF
TRBJ1-1 many TRBD1 TRBV28 TGTGCCAGCAGATTCGGACAGGGCGAAGCTTTCTTT CASRFGQGEAFF
TRBJ1-5 few . TRBV15 TGTGCCACCAGCAACCGGGCGGGGGGAACCAGGGTAGGGAGTCAGCCCCAGCATTTT CATSNRAGGTRVGSQPQHF
TRBJ2-7 . . TRBV12-5 TGTGCTAGTGGTTTGGATACTTACGAGCAGTACTTC CASGLDTYEQYF
TRBJ1-1 . TRBD1 TRBV5-1 TGCGCCAGCAGCGCCGGGACAGGGACCGGCACTGAAGCTTTCTTT CASSAGTGTGTEAFF
TRBJ2-4 . . TRBV18 TGTGCCAGCTCACCAATTGGTTTTAGCGCCAAAAACATTCAGTACTTC CASSPIGFSAKNIQYF
TRBJ1-4 once TRBD1 TRBV12-5 TGTGCTAGTGGTTTAATAGGGACAGGGGGCGAACAACTGTTTTTT CASGLIGTGGEQLFF